This entry concerns a single TCR beta chain. The sample comes from a study of technical replicates of blood from several donors. The protocol was immunoSEQ multiplex PCR, while the TCRdb copy is restricted to in-frame clones and leaves out a portion. Among around 68,000 clones listed, roughly 91% were seen once. The sequence was collected from a human donor in good health. Some clones in this sample may be carry-over from other donors' samples. The sample was T cells isolated from PBMCs.

This CDR3 is CASSLAGGRSDEQYF. DNA of the CDR3: TGTGCCAGCAGCTTGGCGGGGGGGCGGTCCGACGAGCAGTACTTC. The chain links TRBV5-4 to TRBJ2-7; 8 nucleotides align to TRBD2. J was trimmed by 5 bases and V by 0 bases; bases with no gene match: 7. The CDR3 runs 15 residues. Germline CDR1 is SGHNT and CDR2 is YYREEE (reference sequence).